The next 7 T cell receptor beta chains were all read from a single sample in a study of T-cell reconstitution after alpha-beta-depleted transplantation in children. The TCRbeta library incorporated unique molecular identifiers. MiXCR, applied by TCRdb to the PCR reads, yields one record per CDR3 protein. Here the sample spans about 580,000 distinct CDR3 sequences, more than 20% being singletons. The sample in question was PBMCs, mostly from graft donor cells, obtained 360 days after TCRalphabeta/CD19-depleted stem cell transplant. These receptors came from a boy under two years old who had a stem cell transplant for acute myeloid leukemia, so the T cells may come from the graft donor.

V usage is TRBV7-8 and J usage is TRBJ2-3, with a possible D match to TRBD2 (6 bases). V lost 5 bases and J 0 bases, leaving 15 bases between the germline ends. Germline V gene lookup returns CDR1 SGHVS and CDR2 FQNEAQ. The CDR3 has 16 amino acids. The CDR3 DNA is TGTGCCAGCAGCATTAGGGCGGGGTCGAGCACAGATACGCAGTATTTT. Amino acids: CASSIRAGSSTDTQYF.

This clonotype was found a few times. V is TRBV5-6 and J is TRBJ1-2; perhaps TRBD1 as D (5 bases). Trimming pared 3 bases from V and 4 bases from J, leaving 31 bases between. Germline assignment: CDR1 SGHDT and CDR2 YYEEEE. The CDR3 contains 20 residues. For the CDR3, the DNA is TGTGCCAGCAGCTGGTTGCCTGGGGATTTTGGTTTCCGCGGGGGCTATGGCTACACCTTC. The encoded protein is CASSWLPGDFGFRGGYGYTF. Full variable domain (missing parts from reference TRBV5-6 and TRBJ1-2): DAGVTQSPTHLIKTRGQQVTLRCSPKSGHDTVSWYQQALGQGPQFIFQYYEEEERQRGNFPDRFSGHQFPNYSSELNVNALLLGDSALYLCASSWLPGDFGFRGGYGYTFGSGTRLTVV.

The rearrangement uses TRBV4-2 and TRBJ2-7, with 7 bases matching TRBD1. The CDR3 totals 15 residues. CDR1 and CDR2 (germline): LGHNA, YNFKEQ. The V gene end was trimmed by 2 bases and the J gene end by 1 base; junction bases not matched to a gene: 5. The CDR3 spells CASSQKDRSSYEQYF. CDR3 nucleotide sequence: TGTGCCAGCAGCCAAAAGGACAGGAGTTCCTACGAGCAGTACTTC.

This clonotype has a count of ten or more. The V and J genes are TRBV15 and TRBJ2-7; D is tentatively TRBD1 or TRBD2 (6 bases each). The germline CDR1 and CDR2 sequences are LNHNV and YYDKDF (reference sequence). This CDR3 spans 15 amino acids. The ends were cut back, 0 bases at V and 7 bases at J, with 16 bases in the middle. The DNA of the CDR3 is TGTGCCACCAGCAGAGATCTTCTCGGGGGCCGGGAGCAGTACGTC. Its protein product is CATSRDLLGGREQYV.

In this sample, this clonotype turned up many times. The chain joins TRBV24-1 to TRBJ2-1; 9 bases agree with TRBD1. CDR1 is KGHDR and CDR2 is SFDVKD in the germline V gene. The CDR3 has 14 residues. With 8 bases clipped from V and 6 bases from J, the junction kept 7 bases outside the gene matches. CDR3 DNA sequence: TGTGCCACCAACACGGGACAGGGTTTCAATGAGCAGTTCTTC. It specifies CATNTGQGFNEQFF.

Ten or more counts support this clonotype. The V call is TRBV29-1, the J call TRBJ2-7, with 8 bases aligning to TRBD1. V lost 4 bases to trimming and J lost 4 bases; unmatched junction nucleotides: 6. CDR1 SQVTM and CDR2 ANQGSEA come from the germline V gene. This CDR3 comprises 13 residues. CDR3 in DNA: TGCAGCGTTGGGTTGACAGGGGTTTACGAGCAGTACTTC. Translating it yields CSVGLTGVYEQYF.

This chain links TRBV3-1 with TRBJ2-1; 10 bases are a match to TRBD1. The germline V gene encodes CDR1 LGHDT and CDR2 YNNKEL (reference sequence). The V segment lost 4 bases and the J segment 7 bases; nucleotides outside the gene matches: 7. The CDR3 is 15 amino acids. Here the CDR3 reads CASSLRDRGDNEQFF. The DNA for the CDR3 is TGTGCCAGCAGCCTCCGGGACAGGGGTGATAATGAGCAGTTCTTC.